This is a list of T cell receptor beta chains from one sample in a study of siplizumab effects on memory and regulatory T cells. Repertoires were generated with immunoSEQ multiplex PCR, while TCRdb's copy carries only in-frame clones and drops some. In the table there are about 40,000 clones, 70% to 90% of which are singletons. Sample: naive CD4+ T cells sorted from blood. These receptors were collected from a human donor in good health. The CDR3 runs from the conserved cysteine through the conserved F or W. The D gene is left open where the match is weak. The size entry is marked missing in some rows and otherwise reads once, few, many or a size class.

clone_size: -
v_call: TRBV7-8
d_call: -
cdr3_length: 14
j_call: TRBJ2-4
cdr3_nt: TGTGCCAGCAGCCCCGCTGACACCTATAACATTCAGTACTTC
cdr3_aa: CASSPADTYNIQYF

clone_size: -
v_call: TRBV27
d_call: -
cdr3_length: 13
j_call: TRBJ1-5
cdr3_nt: TGTGCCAGCAGGCTGACAGTAAATCAGCCCCAGCATTTT
cdr3_aa: CASRLTVNQPQHF

clone_size: once
v_call: TRBV5-1
d_call: TRBD1
cdr3_length: 14
j_call: TRBJ2-3
cdr3_nt: TGCGCCAGCACGACAGGGGGCTCGGCAGATACGCAGTATTTT
cdr3_aa: CASTTGGSADTQYF

clone_size: -
v_call: TRBV5-8
d_call: TRBD1
cdr3_length: 15
j_call: TRBJ1-2
cdr3_nt: TGTGCCAGCAGCTACGGACAGGGGGTGAGCTATGGCTACACCTTC
cdr3_aa: CASSYGQGVSYGYTF

clone_size: -
v_call: TRBV7-9
d_call: TRBD2
cdr3_length: 15
j_call: TRBJ2-1
cdr3_nt: TGTGCCAGCAGCTTAGTCGGCGGGGGGTACAATGAGCAGTTCTTC
cdr3_aa: CASSLVGGGYNEQFF

clone_size: once
v_call: TRBV30
d_call: TRBD2
cdr3_length: 17
j_call: TRBJ2-2
cdr3_nt: TGTGCCTGGAGTGCACCAAGCGGGAGTAAAGGCACCGGGGAGCTGTTTTTT
cdr3_aa: CAWSAPSGSKGTGELFF

clone_size: -
v_call: TRBV6-5
d_call: -
cdr3_length: 14
j_call: TRBJ2-7
cdr3_nt: TGTGCCAGCAGTTTGGGGCAGGGCTTCTACGAGCAGTACTTC
cdr3_aa: CASSLGQGFYEQYF

clone_size: -
v_call: TRBV7-3
d_call: -
cdr3_length: 15
j_call: TRBJ2-5
cdr3_nt: TGTGCCAGCAGCGAGCCCCGGATCAGTCAAGAGACCCAGTACTTC
cdr3_aa: CASSEPRISQETQYF

clone_size: -
v_call: TRBV5-1
d_call: -
cdr3_length: 13
j_call: TRBJ2-1
cdr3_nt: TGCGCCAGCAGCCCTGCCCCCTACAATGAGCAGTTCTTC
cdr3_aa: CASSPAPYNEQFF

clone_size: -
v_call: TRBV28
d_call: -
cdr3_length: 18
j_call: TRBJ1-4
cdr3_nt: TGTGCCAGCAGCCTCCCGCCCCGGGGGCGCGTCGCTAATGAAAAACTGTTTTTT
cdr3_aa: CASSLPPRGRVANEKLFF

clone_size: -
v_call: TRBV5-1
d_call: TRBD1
cdr3_length: 14
j_call: TRBJ2-5
cdr3_nt: TGCGCCAGCAGCTTGGGGGACAGTCAAGAGACCCAGTACTTC
cdr3_aa: CASSLGDSQETQYF

clone_size: -
v_call: TRBV18
d_call: -
cdr3_length: 14
j_call: TRBJ2-7
cdr3_nt: TGTGCCAGCTCATTTGCGGCCCAGGGGGGAGAGCAGTACTTC
cdr3_aa: CASSFAAQGGEQYF

clone_size: -
v_call: TRBV5-1
d_call: -
cdr3_length: 11
j_call: TRBJ1-2
cdr3_nt: TGCGCCAGCAGCTCAAGCTATGGCTACACCTTC
cdr3_aa: CASSSSYGYTF

clone_size: -
v_call: TRBV4-2
d_call: -
cdr3_length: 14
j_call: TRBJ1-6
cdr3_nt: TGTGCCAGCAGCCAAGATCGGGAGGCTTCACCCCTCCACTTT
cdr3_aa: CASSQDREASPLHF

clone_size: -
v_call: TRBV9
d_call: -
cdr3_length: 17
j_call: TRBJ2-6
cdr3_nt: TGTGCCAGCAGCCCCCGGACGGATATTGGCGGGGCCAACGTCCTGACTTTC
cdr3_aa: CASSPRTDIGGANVLTF

clone_size: -
v_call: TRBV21-1
d_call: -
cdr3_length: 12
j_call: TRBJ2-7
cdr3_nt: TGTGCCACCCAACTAGCTCCGGCTGTTGTGGGGTTC
cdr3_aa: CATQLAPAVVGF

clone_size: -
v_call: TRBV28
d_call: -
cdr3_length: 15
j_call: TRBJ1-1
cdr3_nt: TGTGCCAGCAGTTATTACAGGGTAAGGGGCACTGAAGCTTTCTTT
cdr3_aa: CASSYYRVRGTEAFF

clone_size: -
v_call: TRBV15
d_call: -
cdr3_length: 15
j_call: TRBJ2-5
cdr3_nt: TGTGCCACCAGCCCCTGGGACACCCTGGAGGAGACCCAGTACTTC
cdr3_aa: CATSPWDTLEETQYF

clone_size: -
v_call: TRBV29-1
d_call: -
cdr3_length: 13
j_call: TRBJ2-1
cdr3_nt: TGCAGCGCCGATGAGGGCTCCTACAATGAGCAGTTCTTC
cdr3_aa: CSADEGSYNEQFF

clone_size: -
v_call: TRBV9
d_call: TRBD2
cdr3_length: 14
j_call: TRBJ2-7
cdr3_nt: TGTGCCAGCAGCGCTAGCGGGAGGTTGAACGAGCAGTACTTC
cdr3_aa: CASSASGRLNEQYF

clone_size: -
v_call: TRBV5-5
d_call: -
cdr3_length: 14
j_call: TRBJ2-3
cdr3_nt: TGTGCCAGCAGCTTAGCTCAGATTATTGATACGCAGTATTTT
cdr3_aa: CASSLAQIIDTQYF

clone_size: -
v_call: TRBV19
d_call: TRBD1
cdr3_length: 18
j_call: TRBJ1-3
cdr3_nt: TGTGCCAGTAGTCCATCCGGGACAGGAGGGATCTCTGGAAACACCATATATTTT
cdr3_aa: CASSPSGTGGISGNTIYF

clone_size: -
v_call: TRBV5-4
d_call: TRBD1
cdr3_length: 14
j_call: TRBJ2-2
cdr3_nt: TGTGCCAGCAGTGACGGACAGGCCACCGGGGAGCTGTTTTTT
cdr3_aa: CASSDGQATGELFF

clone_size: -
v_call: TRBV11-2
d_call: -
cdr3_length: 14
j_call: TRBJ1-1
cdr3_nt: TGTGCCAGCAGAGGACCCCAGGGGAACACTGAAGCTTTCTTT
cdr3_aa: CASRGPQGNTEAFF

clone_size: -
v_call: TRBV5-8
d_call: TRBD1
cdr3_length: 13
j_call: TRBJ2-4
cdr3_nt: TGTGCCAGCTCCCAGGGGGCGCGAAACATTCAGTACTTC
cdr3_aa: CASSQGARNIQYF

clone_size: -
v_call: TRBV25-1
d_call: -
cdr3_length: 17
j_call: TRBJ1-4
cdr3_nt: TGTGCCAGCAGTGAAGCGAGGGTTCACTCAACTAATGAAAAACTGTTTTTT
cdr3_aa: CASSEARVHSTNEKLFF

clone_size: -
v_call: TRBV5-1
d_call: -
cdr3_length: 14
j_call: TRBJ2-7
cdr3_nt: TGCGCCAGCAGCAGAGGAGGGACGGAACTGGAGCAGTACTTC
cdr3_aa: CASSRGGTELEQYF

clone_size: -
v_call: TRBV5-4
d_call: -
cdr3_length: 18
j_call: TRBJ1-1
cdr3_nt: TGTGCCAGCAGCTTGGAGCCGGCAGGGGTTCATAGTAGGACTGAAGCTTTCTTT
cdr3_aa: CASSLEPAGVHSRTEAFF

clone_size: -
v_call: TRBV9
d_call: TRBD1
cdr3_length: 16
j_call: TRBJ1-3
cdr3_nt: TGTGCCAGCAGCGTAGGGACAGGGAACTCTGGAAACACCATATATTTT
cdr3_aa: CASSVGTGNSGNTIYF

clone_size: -
v_call: TRBV30
d_call: -
cdr3_length: 14
j_call: TRBJ2-3
cdr3_nt: TGTGCCTGGAGCCCAGGGCGGGACACAGATACGCAGTATTTT
cdr3_aa: CAWSPGRDTDTQYF

clone_size: -
v_call: TRBV2
d_call: -
cdr3_length: 13
j_call: TRBJ1-5
cdr3_nt: TGTGCCAGCAGGCGAGAGGGGTATCAGCCCCAGCATTTT
cdr3_aa: CASRREGYQPQHF

clone_size: -
v_call: TRBV9
d_call: TRBD2
cdr3_length: 17
j_call: TRBJ2-5
cdr3_nt: TGTGCCAGCAGCGTAGGGCTAAGCGGGGGGGCCCTCGAGACCCAGTACTTC
cdr3_aa: CASSVGLSGGALETQYF

clone_size: -
v_call: TRBV30
d_call: -
cdr3_length: 13
j_call: TRBJ2-1
cdr3_nt: TGTGCCTGGGGGGGTTATTTAGATGGTGAGCAGTTCTTC
cdr3_aa: CAWGGYLDGEQFF

clone_size: -
v_call: TRBV19
d_call: -
cdr3_length: 12
j_call: TRBJ2-5
cdr3_nt: TGTGCCAGTAGTATGATGGAAGAGACCCAGTACTTC
cdr3_aa: CASSMMEETQYF

clone_size: -
v_call: TRBV7-3
d_call: TRBD2
cdr3_length: 13
j_call: TRBJ2-5
cdr3_nt: TGTGCCAGCAGCTTAAGCGGGGGGGAGACCCAGTACTTC
cdr3_aa: CASSLSGGETQYF

clone_size: -
v_call: TRBV28
d_call: -
cdr3_length: 12
j_call: TRBJ1-2
cdr3_nt: TGTGCCAGCAGTCCCCCAGGGAATGGCTACACCTTC
cdr3_aa: CASSPPGNGYTF

clone_size: -
v_call: TRBV5-1
d_call: TRBD1
cdr3_length: 16
j_call: TRBJ2-3
cdr3_nt: TGCGCCAGCAGCTTTGGACAGGCCCCTAGCACAGATACGCAGTATTTT
cdr3_aa: CASSFGQAPSTDTQYF

clone_size: -
v_call: TRBV29-1
d_call: -
cdr3_length: 14
j_call: TRBJ2-6
cdr3_nt: TGCAGCGTTCGAAGCTTATCTGGGGCCAACGTCCTGACTTTC
cdr3_aa: CSVRSLSGANVLTF

clone_size: few
v_call: TRBV28
d_call: -
cdr3_length: 11
j_call: TRBJ1-2
cdr3_nt: TGTGCCAGCATTTCCGGGTTCGGCTACACCTTC
cdr3_aa: CASISGFGYTF

clone_size: few
v_call: TRBV7-2
d_call: -
cdr3_length: 13
j_call: TRBJ1-2
cdr3_nt: TGTGCCAGCAGCTTAGGAGCTCCCTATGGCTACACCTTC
cdr3_aa: CASSLGAPYGYTF